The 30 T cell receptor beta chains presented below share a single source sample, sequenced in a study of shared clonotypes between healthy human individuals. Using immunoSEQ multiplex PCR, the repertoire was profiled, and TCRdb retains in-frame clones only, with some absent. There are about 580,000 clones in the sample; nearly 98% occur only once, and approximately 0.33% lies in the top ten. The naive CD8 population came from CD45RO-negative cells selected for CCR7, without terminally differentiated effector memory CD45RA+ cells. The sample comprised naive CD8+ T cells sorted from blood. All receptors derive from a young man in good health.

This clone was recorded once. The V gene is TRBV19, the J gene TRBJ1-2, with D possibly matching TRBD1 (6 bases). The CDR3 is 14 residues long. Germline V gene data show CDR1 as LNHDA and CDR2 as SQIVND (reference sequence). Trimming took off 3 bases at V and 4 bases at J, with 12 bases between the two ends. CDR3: CASSISDRIYGYTF. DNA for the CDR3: TGTGCCAGTAGTATTTCGGACAGAATCTATGGCTACACCTTC.

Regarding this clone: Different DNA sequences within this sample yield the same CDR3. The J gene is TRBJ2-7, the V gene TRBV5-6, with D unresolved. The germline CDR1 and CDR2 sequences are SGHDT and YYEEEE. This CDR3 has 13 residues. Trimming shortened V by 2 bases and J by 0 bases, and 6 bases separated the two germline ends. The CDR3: CASSLTDSYEQYF. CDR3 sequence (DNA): TGTGCCAGCAGCTTAACCGACTCCTACGAGCAGTACTTC. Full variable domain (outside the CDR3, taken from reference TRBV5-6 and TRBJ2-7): DAGVTQSPTHLIKTRGQQVTLRCSPKSGHDTVSWYQQALGQGPQFIFQYYEEEERQRGNFPDRFSGHQFPNYSSELNVNALLLGDSALYLCASSLTDSYEQYFGPGTRLTVT.

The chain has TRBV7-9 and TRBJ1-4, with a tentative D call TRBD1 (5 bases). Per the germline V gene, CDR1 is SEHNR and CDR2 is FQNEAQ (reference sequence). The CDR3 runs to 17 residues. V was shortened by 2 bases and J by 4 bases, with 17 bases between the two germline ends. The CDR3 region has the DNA TGTGCCAGCAGCTTACTGATCGCCGGGGCGCATAATGAAAAACTGTTTTTT. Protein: CASSLLIAGAHNEKLFF.

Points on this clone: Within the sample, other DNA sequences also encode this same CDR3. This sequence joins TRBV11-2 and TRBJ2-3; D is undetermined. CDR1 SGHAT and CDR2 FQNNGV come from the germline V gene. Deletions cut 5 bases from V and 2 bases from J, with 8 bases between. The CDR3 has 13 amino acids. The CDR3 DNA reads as TGTGCCAGCAGCCTCTCTCCCACAGATACGCAGTATTTT. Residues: CASSLSPTDTQYF.

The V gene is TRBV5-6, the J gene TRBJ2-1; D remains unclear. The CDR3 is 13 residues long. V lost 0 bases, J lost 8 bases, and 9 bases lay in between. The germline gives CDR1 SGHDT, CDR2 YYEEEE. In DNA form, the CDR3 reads TGTGCCAGCAGCTTGGGGTTTCGGGATGAGCAGTTCTTC. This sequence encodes CASSLGFRDEQFF.

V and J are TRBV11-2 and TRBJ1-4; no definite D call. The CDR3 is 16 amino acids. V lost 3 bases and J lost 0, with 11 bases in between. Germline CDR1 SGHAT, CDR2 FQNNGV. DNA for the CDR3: TGTGCCAGCAGCTTTCGGGAAGGATCAACTAATGAAAAACTGTTTTTT. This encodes CASSFREGSTNEKLFF.

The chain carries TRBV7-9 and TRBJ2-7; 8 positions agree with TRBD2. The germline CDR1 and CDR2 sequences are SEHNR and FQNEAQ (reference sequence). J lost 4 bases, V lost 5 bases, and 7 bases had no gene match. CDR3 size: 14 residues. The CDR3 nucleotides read TGTGCCAGCAGCCCTGGACTAGCCCCTTACGAGCAGTACTTC. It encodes CASSPGLAPYEQYF.

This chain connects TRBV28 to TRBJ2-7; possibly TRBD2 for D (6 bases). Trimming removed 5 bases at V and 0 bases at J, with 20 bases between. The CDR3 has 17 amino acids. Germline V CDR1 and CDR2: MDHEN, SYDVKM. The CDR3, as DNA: TGTGCCAGCAGTAAGCCAGCGGGTGGCTGGACCTCCTACGAGCAGTACTTC. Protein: CASSKPAGGWTSYEQYF.

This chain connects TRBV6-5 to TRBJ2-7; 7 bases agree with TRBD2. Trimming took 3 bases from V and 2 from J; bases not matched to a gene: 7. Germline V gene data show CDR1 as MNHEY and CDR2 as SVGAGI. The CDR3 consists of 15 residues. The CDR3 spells CASSYRPSGTYEQYF. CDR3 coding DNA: TGTGCCAGCAGTTATCGACCTAGCGGAACCTACGAGCAGTACTTC.

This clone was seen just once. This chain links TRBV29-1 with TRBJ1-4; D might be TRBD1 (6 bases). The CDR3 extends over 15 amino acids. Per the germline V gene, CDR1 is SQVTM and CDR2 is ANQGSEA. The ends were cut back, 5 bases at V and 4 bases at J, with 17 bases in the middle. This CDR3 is CSVPFGGLFNEKLFF. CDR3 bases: TGCAGCGTTCCCTTCGGGGGCCTCTTTAATGAAAAACTGTTTTTT.

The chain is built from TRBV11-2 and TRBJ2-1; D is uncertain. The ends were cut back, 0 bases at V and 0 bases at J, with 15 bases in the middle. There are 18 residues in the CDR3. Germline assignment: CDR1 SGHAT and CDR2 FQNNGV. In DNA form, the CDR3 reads TGTGCCAGCAGCTTAGATACTGCTTCGAGCCTCTCCTACAATGAGCAGTTCTTC. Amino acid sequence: CASSLDTASSLSYNEQFF. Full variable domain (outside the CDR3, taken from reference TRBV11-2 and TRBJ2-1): EAGVAQSPRYKIIEKRQSVAFWCNPISGHATLYWYQQILGQGPKLLIQFQNNGVVDDSQLPKDRFSAERLKGVDSTLKIQPAKLEDSAVYLCASSLDTASSLSYNEQFFGPGTRLTVL.

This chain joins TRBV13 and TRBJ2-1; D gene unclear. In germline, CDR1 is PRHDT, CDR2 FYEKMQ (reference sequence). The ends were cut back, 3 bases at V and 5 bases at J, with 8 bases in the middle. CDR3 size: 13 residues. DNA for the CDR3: TGTGCCAGCAGCTTCCAGGTAGACAATGAGCAGTTCTTC. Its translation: CASSFQVDNEQFF.

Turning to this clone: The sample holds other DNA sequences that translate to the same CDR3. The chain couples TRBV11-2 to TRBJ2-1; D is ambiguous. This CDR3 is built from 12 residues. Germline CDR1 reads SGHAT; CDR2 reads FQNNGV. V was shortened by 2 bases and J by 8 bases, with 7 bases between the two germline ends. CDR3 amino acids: CASSLYGDEQFF. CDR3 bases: TGTGCCAGCAGCTTATATGGGGATGAGCAGTTCTTC.

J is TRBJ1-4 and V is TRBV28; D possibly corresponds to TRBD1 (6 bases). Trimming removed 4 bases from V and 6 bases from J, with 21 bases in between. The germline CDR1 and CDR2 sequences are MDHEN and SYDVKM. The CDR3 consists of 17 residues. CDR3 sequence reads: CASSSYPHRAGDEKLFF. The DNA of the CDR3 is TGTGCCAGCAGTTCTTATCCCCACAGGGCAGGAGATGAAAAACTGTTTTTT.

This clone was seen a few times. This CDR3 is CASSYGPQGARGYTF. The CDR3, as DNA: TGTGCCAGCAGTTACGGACCCCAGGGGGCCAGAGGCTACACCTTC. This chain links TRBV6-5 with TRBJ1-2, with 8 bases lining up with TRBD1. Germline V gives CDR1 MNHEY, CDR2 SVGAGI. Trimming at V came to 2 bases and at J to 8 bases, leaving 10 bases not matched to a gene. CDR3 size: 15 residues.

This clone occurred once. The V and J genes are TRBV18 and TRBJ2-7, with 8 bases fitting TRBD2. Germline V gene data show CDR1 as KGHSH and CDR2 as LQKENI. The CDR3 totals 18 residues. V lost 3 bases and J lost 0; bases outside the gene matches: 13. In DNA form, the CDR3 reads TGTGCCAGCTCACCCAGTATAGAGACTAGCGACAACTCCTACGAGCAGTACTTC. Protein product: CASSPSIETSDNSYEQYF.

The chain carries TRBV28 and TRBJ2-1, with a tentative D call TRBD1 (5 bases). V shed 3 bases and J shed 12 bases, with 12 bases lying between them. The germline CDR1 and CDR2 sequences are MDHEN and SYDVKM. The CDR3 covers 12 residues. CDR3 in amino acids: CASSLGPVGQFF. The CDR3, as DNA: TGTGCCAGCAGTTTGGGGCCCGTTGGGCAGTTCTTC.

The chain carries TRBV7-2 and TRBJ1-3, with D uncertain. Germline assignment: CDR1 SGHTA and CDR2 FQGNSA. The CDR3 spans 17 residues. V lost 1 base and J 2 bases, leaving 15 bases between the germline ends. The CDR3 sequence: CASSLGWGPETGNTIYF. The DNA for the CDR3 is TGTGCCAGCAGCTTAGGTTGGGGTCCAGAGACTGGAAACACCATATATTTT. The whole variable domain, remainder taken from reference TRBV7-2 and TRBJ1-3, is GAGVSQSPSNKVTEKGKDVELRCDPISGHTALYWYRQSLGQGLEFLIYFQGNSAPDKSGLPSDRFSAERTGGSVSTLTIQRTQQEDSAVYLCASSLGWGPETGNTIYFGEGSWLTVV.

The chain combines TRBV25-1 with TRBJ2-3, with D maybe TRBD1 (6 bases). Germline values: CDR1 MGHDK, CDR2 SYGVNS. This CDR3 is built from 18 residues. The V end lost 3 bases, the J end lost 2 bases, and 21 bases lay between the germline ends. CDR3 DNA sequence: TGTGCCAGCAGTGATTTTAAGAGGGGACACGGAAACACAGATACGCAGTATTTT. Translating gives CASSDFKRGHGNTDTQYF. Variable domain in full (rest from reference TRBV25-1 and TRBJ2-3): EADIYQTPRYLVIGTGKKITLECSQTMGHDKMYWYQQDPGMELHLIHYSYGVNSTEKGDLSSESTVSRIRTEHFPLTLESARPSHTSQYLCASSDFKRGHGNTDTQYFGPGTRLTVL.

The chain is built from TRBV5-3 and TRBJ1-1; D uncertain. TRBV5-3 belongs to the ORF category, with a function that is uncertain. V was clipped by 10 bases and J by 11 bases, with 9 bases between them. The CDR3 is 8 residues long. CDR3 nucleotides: TGTGCCCCGATGGGTGCTTTCTTT. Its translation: CAPMGAFF.

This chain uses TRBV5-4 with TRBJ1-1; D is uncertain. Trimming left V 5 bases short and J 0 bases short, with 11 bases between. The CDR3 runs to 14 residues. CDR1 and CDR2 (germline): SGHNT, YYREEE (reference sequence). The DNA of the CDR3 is TGTGCCAGCAGTCGAGAAGGGATGAACACTGAAGCTTTCTTT. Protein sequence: CASSREGMNTEAFF.

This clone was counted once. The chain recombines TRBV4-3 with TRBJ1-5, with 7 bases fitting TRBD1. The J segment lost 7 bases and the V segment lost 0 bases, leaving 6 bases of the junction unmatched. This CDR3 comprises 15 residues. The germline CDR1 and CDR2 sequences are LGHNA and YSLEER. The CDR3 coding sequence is TGCGCCAGCAGCCAAGATAGGGGGCTTGCGCAGCCCCAGCATTTT. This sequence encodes CASSQDRGLAQPQHF.

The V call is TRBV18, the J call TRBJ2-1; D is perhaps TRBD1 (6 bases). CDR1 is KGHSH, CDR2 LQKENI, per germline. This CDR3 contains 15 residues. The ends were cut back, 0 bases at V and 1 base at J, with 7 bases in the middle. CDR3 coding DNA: TGTGCCAGCTCACCACCTGACAGGTCCTACAATGAGCAGTTCTTC. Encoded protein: CASSPPDRSYNEQFF. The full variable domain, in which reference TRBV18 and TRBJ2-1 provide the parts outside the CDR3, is NAGVMQNPRHLVRRRGQEARLRCSPMKGHSHVYWYRQLPEEGLKFMVYLQKENIIDESGMPKERFSAEFPKEGPSILRIQQVVRGDSAAYFCASSPPDRSYNEQFFGPGTRLTVL.

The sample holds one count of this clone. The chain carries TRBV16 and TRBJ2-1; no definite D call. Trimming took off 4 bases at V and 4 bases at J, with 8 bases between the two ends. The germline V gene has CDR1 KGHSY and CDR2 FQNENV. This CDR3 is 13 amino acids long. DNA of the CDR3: TGTGCCAGCAGCCCCCAAGGTTACAATGAGCAGTTCTTC. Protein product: CASSPQGYNEQFF.

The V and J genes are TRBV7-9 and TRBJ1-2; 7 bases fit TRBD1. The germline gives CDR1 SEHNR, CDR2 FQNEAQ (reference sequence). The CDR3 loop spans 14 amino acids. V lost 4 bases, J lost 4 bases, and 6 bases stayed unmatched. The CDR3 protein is CASSSGQDGYGYTF. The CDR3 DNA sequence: TGTGCCAGCAGCTCAGGACAGGATGGCTATGGCTACACCTTC.

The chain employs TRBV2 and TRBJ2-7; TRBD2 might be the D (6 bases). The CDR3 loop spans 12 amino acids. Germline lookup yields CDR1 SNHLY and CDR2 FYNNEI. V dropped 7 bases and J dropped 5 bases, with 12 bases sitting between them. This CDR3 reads CASNGGLHEQYF. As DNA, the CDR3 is TGTGCCAGCAATGGAGGGCTTCACGAGCAGTACTTC.

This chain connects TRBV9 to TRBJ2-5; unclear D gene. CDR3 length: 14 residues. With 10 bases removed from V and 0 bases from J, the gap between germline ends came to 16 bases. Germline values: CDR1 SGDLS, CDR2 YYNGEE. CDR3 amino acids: CAPRAPDHQETQYF. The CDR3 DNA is TGTGCCCCCCGGGCTCCCGACCACCAAGAGACCCAGTACTTC.

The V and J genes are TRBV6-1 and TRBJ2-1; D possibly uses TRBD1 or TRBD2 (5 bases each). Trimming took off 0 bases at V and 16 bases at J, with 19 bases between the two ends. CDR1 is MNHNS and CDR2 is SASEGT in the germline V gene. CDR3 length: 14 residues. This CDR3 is CASSEAGAEGSGFF. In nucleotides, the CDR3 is TGTGCCAGCAGTGAAGCAGGGGCCGAAGGGAGTGGCTTCTTC.

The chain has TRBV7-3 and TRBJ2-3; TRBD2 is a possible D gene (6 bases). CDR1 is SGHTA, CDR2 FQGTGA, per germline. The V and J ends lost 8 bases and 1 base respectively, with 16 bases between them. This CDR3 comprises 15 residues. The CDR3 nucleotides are TGTGCCAGCTCGGACCGGGAGACAGGCACAGATACGCAGTATTTT. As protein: CASSDRETGTDTQYF.

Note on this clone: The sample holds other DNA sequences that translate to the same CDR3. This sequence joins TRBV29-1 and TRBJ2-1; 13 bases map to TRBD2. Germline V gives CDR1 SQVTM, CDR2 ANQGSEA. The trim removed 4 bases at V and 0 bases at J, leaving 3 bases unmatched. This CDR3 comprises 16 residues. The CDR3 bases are TGCAGCGTTGTGGGACTAGCGGGAAGCTCCTACAATGAGCAGTTCTTC. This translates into CSVVGLAGSSYNEQFF.